The T cell receptor beta chain described here comes from a study of blood T cell repertoires in COVID-19. Study overall: Samples taken during acute and convalescent COVID-19 were collected in the United States, Italy and Spain. In each case, the material was cDNA or gDNA derived from T cells, B-cell-depleted T cells, or PBMCs.

Some clones are missing from TCRdb's copy, which holds only in-frame ones; the method was immunoSEQ multiplex PCR. The table lists more than 110,000 clones, around 88% of them singletons, with roughly 2.9% in the top ten. The CDR3 is 12 amino acids. Germline loops: CDR1 LGHNT, CDR2 FRNRAP. Trimming left V 1 base short and J 7 bases short, with 7 bases between. Sequenced material: peripheral blood. The chain carries TRBV12-5 and TRBJ1-1; tentative D call: TRBD1 (5 bases). This clonotype originated in a man in his 60s with active or convalescent COVID-19. The CDR3 spells CASGLGRGEAFF. In DNA form, the CDR3 reads TGTGCTAGTGGTTTGGGTAGGGGTGAAGCTTTCTTT.